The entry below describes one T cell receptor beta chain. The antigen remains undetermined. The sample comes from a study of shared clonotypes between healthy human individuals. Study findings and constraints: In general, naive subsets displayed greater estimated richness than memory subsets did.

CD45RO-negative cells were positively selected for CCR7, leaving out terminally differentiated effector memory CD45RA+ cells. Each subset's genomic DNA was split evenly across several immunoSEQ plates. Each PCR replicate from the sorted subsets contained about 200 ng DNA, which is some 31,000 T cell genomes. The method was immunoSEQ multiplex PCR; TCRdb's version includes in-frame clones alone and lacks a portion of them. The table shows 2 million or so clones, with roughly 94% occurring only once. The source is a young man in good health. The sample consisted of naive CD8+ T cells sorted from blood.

Written as DNA, the CDR3 is TGTGCCAGCAGTTACTCGCGGGCGGGGGGGCAAGAGACCCAGTACTTC. Its translation: CASSYSRAGGQETQYF. The chain carries TRBV6-5 and TRBJ2-5, with TRBD2 matching 9 bases. Trimming removed 0 bases from V and 2 bases from J; junction bases left unmatched: 4. There are 16 residues in the CDR3. Germline assignment: CDR1 MNHEY and CDR2 SVGAGI.